The 24 T cell receptor beta chains below all came from one sample that was sequenced in a study of blood T cell repertoires in COVID-19. Libraries were prepared by immunoSEQ multiplex PCR; TCRdb keeps only in-frame clonotypes and omits some of them. The sample carries just over 150,000 clones, 85% recorded once. Sequences were obtained from peripheral blood. The receptor source for this set is a human donor with acute or convalescent COVID-19. The donor label of this sample is uncertain.

In this sample, this clone turned up once. This chain connects TRBV5-1 to TRBJ2-5; TRBD2 agrees at 7 bases. This CDR3 is 14 amino acids long. From germline, CDR1 is SGHRS and CDR2 YFSETQ. V shed 2 bases and J 0 bases; nucleotides not matched to a gene: 1. The CDR3 bases are TGCGCCAGCAGCTTCGGGACTAACCAAGAGACCCAGTACTTC. It is translated as CASSFGTNQETQYF. The complete variable domain, with remaining parts taken from reference TRBV5-1 and TRBJ2-5, reads KAGVTQTPRYLIKTRGQQVTLSCSPISGHRSVSWYQQTPGQGLQFLFEYFSETQRNKGNFPGRFSGRQFSNSRSEMNVSTLELGDSALYLCASSFGTNQETQYFGPGTRLLVL.

The chain employs TRBV6-6 and TRBJ1-1; D gene uncertain. Germline CDR1 and CDR2: MNHNY and SVGAGI (reference sequence). V shed 7 bases and J shed 4 bases, with 13 bases lying between them. This CDR3 is built from 13 residues. The CDR3 nucleotides are TGTGCCAGCACCCAAGTGGCTGGCACTGAAGCTTTCTTT. This sequence encodes CASTQVAGTEAFF.

The chain joins TRBV2 to TRBJ1-1, with no clear D. Germline V gene data show CDR1 as SNHLY and CDR2 as FYNNEI. The V end was cut by 7 bases, the J end by 1 base, with 16 bases between. This CDR3 region has 15 residues. The CDR3 loop is CASMPTRGKNTEAFF. CDR3 nucleotide sequence: TGTGCCAGCATGCCGACGCGGGGTAAGAACACTGAAGCTTTCTTT.

The chain couples TRBV7-2 to TRBJ1-1; 8 bases line up with TRBD1. This CDR3 region has 16 residues. Germline V lookup: CDR1 SGHTA, CDR2 FQGNSA. V gave up 7 bases and J gave up 2 bases; unmatched junction bases: 12. For the CDR3, the DNA is TGTGCCAGCAAGGACCGACCGACAGGGGCCAACACTGAAGCTTTCTTT. Translation: CASKDRPTGANTEAFF.

J is TRBJ1-1 and V is TRBV27, with D tentatively TRBD1 (6 bases). Germline V CDR1 and CDR2: MNHEY, SMNVEV (reference sequence). Trimming left V 7 bases short and J 4 bases short, with 13 bases between. The CDR3 covers 13 residues. The CDR3 here is CASKKTGTTEAFF. The CDR3, as DNA: TGTGCCAGCAAGAAGACAGGTACCACTGAAGCTTTCTTT.

This clone was detected once. V usage is TRBV3-1 (or the pseudogene TRBV3-2) and J usage is TRBJ2-2, with a weak D call TRBD1 (5 bases). The V gene's germline CDR1 is LGHDT and CDR2 YNNKEL (reference sequence). Trimming shortened V by 3 bases and J by 4 bases, and 6 bases separated the two germline ends. This CDR3 spans 13 amino acids. Here the CDR3 reads CASSHQGTGELFF. CDR3 DNA sequence: TGTGCCAGCAGCCATCAGGGCACCGGGGAGCTGTTTTTT.

V and J are TRBV28 and TRBJ1-2; 8 positions match TRBD1. CDR3 size: 15 residues. Germline lookup yields CDR1 MDHEN and CDR2 SYDVKM. V lost 4 bases to trimming and J lost 4 bases; unmatched junction nucleotides: 8. The CDR3 DNA follows: TGTGCCAGCAGTTCGCGGACAGGGTCGGTCTATGGCTACACCTTC. Its protein is CASSSRTGSVYGYTF.

The rearrangement links TRBV11-2 to TRBJ1-3; 7 positions match TRBD1. Germline V gene data show CDR1 as SGHAT and CDR2 as FQNNGV. CDR3 size: 15 residues. J gave up 0 bases and V 5 bases, and 4 bases lay outside the gene matches. Written as DNA, the CDR3 is TGTGCCAGCAGCCCAGGGGGATTCTCTGGAAACACCATATATTTT. It specifies CASSPGGFSGNTIYF.

V and J are TRBV19 and TRBJ2-3; 7 bases line up with TRBD1. The V gene's germline CDR1 is LNHDA and CDR2 SQIVND (reference sequence). The ends lost 2 bases at V and 3 bases at J; junction bases unmatched: 5. The CDR3 totals 15 residues. The CDR3 reads CASSIMPGGTDTQYF. CDR3 nucleotides: TGTGCCAGTAGTATAATGCCAGGGGGAACAGATACGCAGTATTTT.

This chain joins TRBV15 and TRBJ2-3, with D possibly being TRBD2 (6 bases). CDR1 is LNHNV and CDR2 is YYDKDF in the germline V gene (reference sequence). The CDR3 is 13 amino acids. Trimming cost V 4 bases and J 3 bases, with 8 bases left between them. The CDR3 region is CATSKGLTDTQYF. CDR3 nucleotides: TGTGCCACCAGCAAGGGACTGACAGATACGCAGTATTTT.

The chain employs TRBV5-5 and TRBJ1-5; perhaps TRBD1 as D (5 bases). Looked up from germline, CDR1 is SGHKS and CDR2 is YYEKEE (reference sequence). CDR3 length: 15 residues. V shed 2 bases and J shed 3 bases, with 12 bases lying between them. The DNA for the CDR3 is TGTGCCAGCAGCTTCCTGGCGACAGACAATCAGCCCCAGCATTTT. It is translated as CASSFLATDNQPQHF.

This chain uses TRBV19 with TRBJ1-2; possibly TRBD1 for D (5 bases). The germline CDR1 and CDR2 sequences are LNHDA and SQIVND (reference sequence). CDR3 length equals 15 residues. Trimming stripped 7 bases from V and 8 bases from J, with 23 bases between. CDR3 coding DNA: TGTGCCAGTAAACTAAATACGGGCAGGGCCGGCGGCTACACCTTC. Translated, it gives CASKLNTGRAGGYTF.

V usage is TRBV5-6 and J usage is TRBJ2-1; 12 bases agree with TRBD2. The CDR3 length is 15 residues. Germline CDR1 and CDR2: SGHDT and YYEEEE. V shed 2 bases, J shed 3 bases, and the junction held 0 bases outside the gene matches. The CDR3 sequence: CASSLLAGGYNEQFF. DNA of the CDR3: TGTGCCAGCAGCTTACTAGCGGGGGGCTACAATGAGCAGTTCTTC.

CDR3 nucleotide sequence: TGTGCCATCAGGGAGACAGGGGGTAATGGCTACACCTTC. This translates into CAIRETGGNGYTF. This chain links TRBV10-3 with TRBJ1-2; the match to TRBD1 covers 9 bases. The CDR3 is 13 amino acids. V lost 6 bases and J lost 6; bases outside the gene matches: 5. CDR1 and CDR2 (germline): ENHRY, SYGVKD.

This chain connects TRBV18 to TRBJ2-4, with D perhaps TRBD2 (5 bases). This CDR3 region has 15 residues. Trimming cost V 2 bases and J 1 base, with 9 bases left between them. CDR1 KGHSH and CDR2 LQKENI come from the germline V gene. CDR3 region: CASSPGGSAKNIQYF. CDR3 DNA: TGTGCCAGCTCACCAGGAGGTTCGGCCAAAAACATTCAGTACTTC. Drawing the rest from reference TRBV18 and TRBJ2-4, the complete variable domain is NAGVMQNPRHLVRRRGQEARLRCSPMKGHSHVYWYRQLPEEGLKFMVYLQKENIIDESGMPKERFSAEFPKEGPSILRIQQVVRGDSAAYFCASSPGGSAKNIQYFGAGTRLSVL.

The V and J genes are TRBV4-2 and TRBJ1-5, with D tentatively TRBD1 (6 bases). V was trimmed by 3 bases and J by 1 base, leaving 13 bases between them. Germline V gives CDR1 LGHNA, CDR2 YNFKEQ. The CDR3 is 16 residues long. The CDR3 bases are TGTGCCAGCAGCCAGACAGGTGGCCTAAGCAATCAGCCCCAGCATTTT. The encoded protein is CASSQTGGLSNQPQHF.

J is TRBJ2-3 and V is TRBV19; D is unclear. Germline V gives CDR1 LNHDA, CDR2 SQIVND (reference sequence). Trimming shortened V by 5 bases and J by 5 bases, and 20 bases separated the two germline ends. This CDR3 spans 16 amino acids. The CDR3 sequence: CASSALTPPLGDTQYF. The CDR3 nucleotides are TGTGCCAGTAGTGCATTAACCCCACCACTTGGAGATACGCAGTATTTT.

The rearrangement joins TRBV6-1 to TRBJ1-5, with a possible D match to TRBD1 (6 bases). Germline assignment: CDR1 MNHNS and CDR2 SASEGT. The CDR3 runs to 16 residues. Trimming shortened V by 4 bases and J by 3 bases, and 16 bases separated the two germline ends. The CDR3 protein is CASSGGRGDINQPQHF. The DNA for the CDR3 is TGTGCCAGCAGTGGGGGCAGGGGCGACATCAATCAGCCCCAGCATTTT.

This rearrangement joins TRBV5-1 to TRBJ1-1, with TRBD1 as a possible D gene (5 bases). There are 16 residues in the CDR3. In germline, CDR1 is SGHRS, CDR2 YFSETQ. Trimming removed 3 bases at V and 4 bases at J, with 19 bases between. The CDR3, as DNA: TGCGCCAGCAGCTATAGAACAGGCTCCCCGGCCACTGAAGCTTTCTTT. It specifies CASSYRTGSPATEAFF.

The chain carries TRBV27 and TRBJ2-7, with 10 bases aligning to TRBD1. Germline V gene sequence: CDR1 MNHEY, CDR2 SMNVEV (reference sequence). With 2 bases clipped from V and 4 bases from J, the junction kept 5 bases outside the gene matches. This CDR3 region has 15 residues. The CDR3 region is CASSLRDRGPYEQYF. The CDR3 DNA sequence: TGTGCCAGCAGTTTAAGGGACAGGGGTCCATACGAGCAGTACTTC.

The V call is TRBV9, the J call TRBJ2-3; 7 bases map to TRBD2. Germline CDR1 reads SGDLS; CDR2 reads YYNGEE. V lost 1 base and J lost 3; bases outside the gene matches: 2. This CDR3 region has 14 residues. This CDR3 reads CASSVPSGTDTQYF. For the CDR3, the DNA is TGTGCCAGCAGCGTACCTAGCGGAACAGATACGCAGTATTTT.

The chain uses TRBV10-3 and TRBJ1-1; D may be TRBD1 (5 bases). This CDR3 contains 15 residues. Trimming left V 3 bases short and J 4 bases short, with 15 bases between. Germline CDR1 and CDR2: ENHRY and SYGVKD. The CDR3 sequence: CAISDKGRLSTEAFF. Written as DNA, the CDR3 is TGTGCCATCAGTGACAAGGGGCGCTTGAGCACTGAAGCTTTCTTT.

V is TRBV24-1 and J is TRBJ1-2; 9 nucleotides agree with TRBD1. Germline assignment: CDR1 KGHDR and CDR2 SFDVKD. This CDR3 contains 15 residues. V trimming: 4 bases; J trimming: 4 bases; junction bases outside the gene matches: 6. This chain's CDR3 is CATSDPGQGGYGYTF. The CDR3 coding sequence is TGTGCCACCAGTGACCCGGGACAGGGAGGCTATGGCTACACCTTC.

The chain is built from TRBV2 and TRBJ2-3; D perhaps matches TRBD2 (6 bases). This CDR3 comprises 13 residues. Germline assignment: CDR1 SNHLY and CDR2 FYNNEI. Trimming left V 4 bases short and J 5 bases short, with 10 bases between. Written as DNA, the CDR3 is TGTGCCAGCAGTGGGGGAGGTGGAGATACGCAGTATTTT. Its protein is CASSGGGGDTQYF.